These T cell receptor beta chains were read from a single sample in a study of T cell changes during pregnancy in multiple sclerosis. Sequenced by immunoSEQ multiplex PCR; TCRdb stores in-frame clones only, minus some. Here the sample spans some 39,000 clones, around 92% being singletons. The sequenced sample was PBMCs (not recorded whether the cells were cultured). Receptors were obtained from a female donor with multiple sclerosis, enrolled in a pregnancy study. CDR3s include the opening cysteine and the closing phenylalanine or tryptophan. Each record gives: V gene, J gene, clone size, D gene, CDR3 DNA, CDR3 protein. The D gene is left open where the match is weak. Size tells how often a clone was seen (once, few, many) or the class of an expanded clone, and some rows leave it out.

>TRBV2|TRBJ2-1|few|-
TGTGCCAGCAGTGAAGAATCCTTGATAAACTACAATGAGCAGTTCTTC
CASSEESLINYNEQFF
>TRBV10-2|TRBJ2-7|-|TRBD1
TGCGCCAGCAGGGACAGGGACTACGAGCAGTACTTC
CASRDRDYEQYF
>TRBV6-5|TRBJ2-7|-|-
TGTGCCAGCAGCCCTTGGTGGGGTTCGGAAGAGCAGTACTTC
CASSPWWGSEEQYF
>TRBV19|TRBJ1-5|-|TRBD1
TGTGCCAGTAGTAACCGGGACAGGGCTGGGCAGCCCCAGCATTTT
CASSNRDRAGQPQHF
>TRBV28|TRBJ1-2|-|-
TGTGCCAGCAGTTTTATGGGGACATGGTACACCTTC
CASSFMGTWYTF
>TRBV19|TRBJ1-1|-|TRBD1
TGTGCCAGTAGTTCCCCGACAGGGGACGACACTGAAGCTTTCTTT
CASSSPTGDDTEAFF
>TRBV27|TRBJ1-2|-|TRBD1
TGTGCCAGCAGTTACAGGGGAAACTATGGCTACACCTTC
CASSYRGNYGYTF
>TRBV7-9|TRBJ2-5|once|-
TGTGCCAGCAGCGTAACCACAGGGGAGGGAGAGACCCAGTACTTC
CASSVTTGEGETQYF
>TRBV5-4|TRBJ2-5|-|TRBD2
TGTGCCAGCAGCCCCCGGGGGAGGGGTAGCGGGAGGCAAGAGACCCAGTACTTC
CASSPRGRGSGRQETQYF
>TRBV25-1|TRBJ1-1|-|-
TGTGCCAGCAGACGGGGATCTGCTGTTGAAGCTTTCTTT
CASRRGSAVEAFF
>TRBV9|TRBJ1-2|-|TRBD1
TGTGCCAGCAGCCCCCCGGACAGGGGAAGAGGCTACACCTTC
CASSPPDRGRGYTF
>TRBV6-6|TRBJ2-5|-|-
TGTGCCAGTTCACAGGACCCCCAAGAGACCCAGTACTTC
CASSQDPQETQYF
>TRBV18|TRBJ2-3|-|-
TGTGCCAGCTCACCAAGTATAGGCCAAGTGGGGGATACGCAGTATTTT
CASSPSIGQVGDTQYF
>TRBV28|TRBJ2-5|-|TRBD2
TGTGCCAGCAGTTTTATAAAACAGGGAGGGACTAGGGGTGGAGAGACCCAGTACTTC
CASSFIKQGGTRGGETQYF
>TRBV6-4|TRBJ2-1|few|TRBD2
TGTGCCAGCAGCGCCGGGACTAGCGGGGACAATGAGCAGTTCTTC
CASSAGTSGDNEQFF
>TRBV19|TRBJ1-1|-|-
TGTGCCAGTAGTATTGAGGGTCTAGGCACTGAAGCTTTCTTT
CASSIEGLGTEAFF
>TRBV18|TRBJ2-2|-|-
TGTGCCAGCTCACTTCAGGCGGGCGGGGAGCTGTTTTTT
CASSLQAGGELFF
>TRBV6-1|TRBJ2-1|-|-
TGTGCCAGCAGTAACCCCGCTAGGAAATTCTTC
CASSNPARKFF
>TRBV4-1|TRBJ1-1|medium-sized|-
TGCGCCAGCAGCCAAGCAAGGGGGGACGGCAAGAACACTGAAGCTTTCTTT
CASSQARGDGKNTEAFF
>TRBV28|TRBJ2-1|-|TRBD2
TGTGCCAGCAGTCTGGATATAGGGACTAGCGGGGCAAATGAGCAGTTCTTC
CASSLDIGTSGANEQFF
>TRBV4-3|TRBJ2-7|-|TRBD1
TGCGCCAGCAGCCAAGGACCGCGACAGGGCTACGAGCAGTACTTC
CASSQGPRQGYEQYF
>TRBV7-3|TRBJ2-1|-|-
TGTGCCAGCAGCCTTACCTCCTACAATGAGCAGTTCTTC
CASSLTSYNEQFF
>TRBV12-5|TRBJ1-2|-|-
TGTGCTAGTGGGCTGGACTACGGGCTCCTCTATGGCTACACCTTC
CASGLDYGLLYGYTF
>TRBV18|TRBJ1-5|-|TRBD1
TGTGCCAGCTCACCGGGACAGGGCTTCCAGCCCCAGCATTTT
CASSPGQGFQPQHF
>TRBV7-6|TRBJ2-3|-|-
TGTGCCAGCAGCCCACAAAACGGGCAGGCCACGGATACGCAGTATTTT
CASSPQNGQATDTQYF
>TRBV7-2|TRBJ1-1|-|-
TGTGCCAGCAGCTTCACGAAAAGCAAGACTGAAGCTTTCTTT
CASSFTKSKTEAFF
>TRBV5-6|TRBJ2-4|-|-
TGTGCCAGCAGAAGAGAAAACATTCAGTACTTC
CASRRENIQYF
>TRBV4-2|TRBJ2-7|-|TRBD1
TGTGCCAGCAGCCAGAGGACAGGGACCTACGAGCAGTACTTC
CASSQRTGTYEQYF
>TRBV30|TRBJ1-2|-|TRBD1
TGTGCCTGGAGTACGACAGGGGAAGGAGTGGGCTACACCTTC
CAWSTTGEGVGYTF
>TRBV6-1|TRBJ2-3|-|TRBD2
TGTGCCAGCAGTGAACTAGCGGGAGCAGATACGCAGTATTTT
CASSELAGADTQYF
>TRBV10-3|TRBJ2-7|-|TRBD2
TGTGCCACCGAAGCCGGGACTAGGAACCACGAGCAGTACTTC
CATEAGTRNHEQYF
>TRBV30|TRBJ2-2|-|-
TGTGCCTGGAGTGGGTCTAACGACGGGGAGCTGTTTTTT
CAWSGSNDGELFF
>TRBV30|TRBJ2-5|-|-
TGTGCCTGGGAGGTGGGGGAGACCCAGTACTTC
CAWEVGETQYF
>TRBV29-1|TRBJ2-7|-|-
TGCAGCGTTGGGGCCGGGACCTCCTACGAGCAGTACTTC
CSVGAGTSYEQYF
>TRBV9|TRBJ2-3|-|TRBD2
TGTGCCAGCAGCGAGGGGGTAGCGGGAGCGTCAGATACGCAGTATTTT
CASSEGVAGASDTQYF
>TRBV5-1|TRBJ2-7|-|TRBD2
TGCGCCAGCAGCCTCCTATACCGACTAGCGGGGCAGGACGAGCAGTACTTC
CASSLLYRLAGQDEQYF
>TRBV27|TRBJ2-7|once|TRBD1
TGTGCCAGCAGTCGACCGGGACAGGGGGGCTACGAGCAGTACTTC
CASSRPGQGGYEQYF
>TRBV7-3|TRBJ2-7|-|-
TGTGCCAGCAGCTTTCCCGGGGCGGGAATAGACGAGCAGTACTTC
CASSFPGAGIDEQYF
>TRBV18|TRBJ2-5|-|-
TGTGCCAGCTCACCACCGGGGGAAGTGGTCGAGGCCCAGTACTTC
CASSPPGEVVEAQYF